Below, one TCR beta chain is given with its context. Its antigen is as yet unknown. The PCR had 60 Vbeta and 13 Jbeta primers. Method: immunoSEQ multiplex PCR; TCRdb's copy keeps in-frame clones and lacks some. The data hold roughly 190,000 clones, with around 86% observed a single time. The source of the sample is a study of cytomegalovirus exposure and HLA in healthy donors. General study findings and limits: For presence/absence analyses, sequencing depth was assumed to be roughly uniform across donors.

The germline CDR1 and CDR2 sequences are MNHEY and SVGAGI. The V segment lost 8 bases and the J segment 6 bases; nucleotides outside the gene matches: 7. The CDR3 loop spans 13 amino acids. The chain couples TRBV6-5 to TRBJ1-1; 9 bases match TRBD1. Specimen: PBMCs. This TCR was sampled from a man aged 40-55 years in good health and CMV-seropositive. The chain's CDR3 is CASLLDRGAEAFF. The CDR3 DNA is TGTGCCAGCCTTCTTGACAGGGGGGCTGAAGCTTTCTTT.